A selection of T cell receptor beta chains follows, all from one sample in a study of OX40 agonist ivuxolimab in advanced cancers. Sequencing used immunoSEQ multiplex PCR; TCRdb keeps in-frame clones, though not all of them. This table has 95,000 to 100,000 clones, 70% to 85% appearing once. The source material was CD4+ or CD8+ T cells sorted from blood, sampled in a trial of the OX40 agonist ivuxolimab. Receptors originate from an adult with an advanced solid tumor such as melanoma, head and neck, liver or kidney cancer. CDR3s include the opening cysteine and the closing phenylalanine or tryptophan. Each record gives: V gene, clone size, D gene, J gene, CDR3 protein, CDR3 DNA. A D gene is named only where the DNA matches it firmly. Expanded clones get a size class; other rows say once, few or many, or leave the size out.

v_gene: TRBV28; abundance: NA; d_gene: TRBD2; j_gene: TRBJ2-5; CDR3aa: CASSPSRGGETQYF; CDR3nt: TGTGCCAGCAGTCCCTCCCGCGGGGGAGAGACCCAGTACTTC
v_gene: TRBV5-4; abundance: NA; d_gene: NA; j_gene: TRBJ1-2; CDR3aa: CASSFLLPSGSQAGYTF; CDR3nt: TGTGCCAGCAGCTTTTTACTTCCCTCCGGGAGCCAGGCTGGCTACACCTTC
v_gene: TRBV7-2; abundance: NA; d_gene: NA; j_gene: TRBJ2-3; CDR3aa: CASSPTGTYKQYF; CDR3nt: TGTGCCAGCAGCCCAACCGGGACTTACAAGCAGTATTTT
v_gene: TRBV18; abundance: once; d_gene: TRBD2; j_gene: TRBJ2-7; CDR3aa: CASSPGGSGYEQYF; CDR3nt: TGTGCCAGCTCACCCGGCGGGAGCGGCTACGAGCAGTACTTC
v_gene: TRBV5-1; abundance: NA; d_gene: NA; j_gene: TRBJ2-1; CDR3aa: CASRLGVTSDNEQFF; CDR3nt: TGCGCCAGCAGACTTGGGGTTACGTCGGACAATGAGCAGTTCTTC
v_gene: TRBV18; abundance: NA; d_gene: TRBD1; j_gene: TRBJ2-7; CDR3aa: CASSGTGTEQYF; CDR3nt: TGTGCCAGCTCCGGGACAGGGACCGAGCAGTACTTC
v_gene: TRBV4-1; abundance: NA; d_gene: NA; j_gene: TRBJ1-1; CDR3aa: CASSGGFEAFF; CDR3nt: TGCGCCAGCAGCGGGGGGTTTGAAGCTTTCTTT
v_gene: TRBV11-1; abundance: NA; d_gene: TRBD2; j_gene: TRBJ2-3; CDR3aa: CASSLWGRAGGADTQYF; CDR3nt: TGTGCCAGCAGCTTATGGGGGCGAGCGGGAGGAGCCGATACGCAGTATTTT
v_gene: TRBV29-1; abundance: NA; d_gene: NA; j_gene: TRBJ1-2; CDR3aa: CSVLTDGYTF; CDR3nt: TGCAGCGTTTTAACAGATGGCTACACCTTC
v_gene: TRBV18; abundance: once; d_gene: TRBD1; j_gene: TRBJ2-7; CDR3aa: CASATGVPYEQYF; CDR3nt: TGTGCCAGCGCAACAGGGGTCCCCTACGAGCAGTACTTC
v_gene: TRBV7-2; abundance: few; d_gene: NA; j_gene: TRBJ1-2; CDR3aa: CASSSLPGQNYGYTF; CDR3nt: TGTGCCAGCAGCTCGCTCCCCGGACAGAACTATGGCTACACCTTC
v_gene: TRBV14; abundance: NA; d_gene: NA; j_gene: TRBJ2-4; CDR3aa: CASSQEAAGPAKNIQYF; CDR3nt: TGTGCCAGCAGCCAAGAAGCGGCGGGGCCTGCCAAAAACATTCAGTACTTC
v_gene: TRBV4-3; abundance: NA; d_gene: NA; j_gene: TRBJ2-2; CDR3aa: CASSQAPGTNTGELFF; CDR3nt: TGCGCCAGCAGCCAAGCACCGGGTACCAACACCGGGGAGCTGTTTTTT
v_gene: TRBV5-1; abundance: NA; d_gene: NA; j_gene: TRBJ2-7; CDR3aa: CASSSTYTVRNEQYF; CDR3nt: TGCGCCAGCAGCTCTACTTACACGGTCCGGAACGAGCAGTACTTC
v_gene: TRBV7-6; abundance: NA; d_gene: TRBD2; j_gene: TRBJ2-1; CDR3aa: CASSLSGGGLNEQFF; CDR3nt: TGTGCCAGCAGCCTAAGCGGGGGGGGTCTCAATGAGCAGTTCTTC
v_gene: TRBV27; abundance: NA; d_gene: TRBD2; j_gene: TRBJ2-1; CDR3aa: CASYERGLARDPTSGVYNEQFF; CDR3nt: TGTGCCAGCTACGAACGGGGACTGGCACGAGATCCGACTAGCGGGGTCTACAATGAGCAGTTCTTC
v_gene: TRBV28; abundance: NA; d_gene: TRBD1; j_gene: TRBJ2-3; CDR3aa: CASSRDSRTDTQYF; CDR3nt: TGTGCCAGCAGTCGGGACAGCCGCACAGATACGCAGTATTTT
v_gene: TRBV11-2; abundance: NA; d_gene: TRBD2; j_gene: TRBJ2-5; CDR3aa: CASSLSSGGVKETQYF; CDR3nt: TGTGCCAGCAGCCTCTCTAGCGGGGGGGTAAAAGAGACCCAGTACTTC
v_gene: TRBV12-5; abundance: once; d_gene: TRBD1; j_gene: TRBJ2-7; CDR3aa: CASGLVLGTGSYEQYF; CDR3nt: TGTGCTAGTGGTTTGGTTCTCGGGACAGGTAGTTACGAGCAGTACTTC
v_gene: TRBV13; abundance: NA; d_gene: TRBD1; j_gene: TRBJ1-4; CDR3aa: CASRLVGQGSEKLFF; CDR3nt: TGTGCCAGCAGATTGGTAGGACAGGGCTCCGAAAAACTGTTTTTT
v_gene: TRBV2; abundance: few; d_gene: NA; j_gene: TRBJ1-5; CDR3aa: CASSDEELKPQHF; CDR3nt: TGTGCCAGCAGTGATGAGGAGTTAAAGCCCCAGCATTTT
v_gene: TRBV7-3; abundance: NA; d_gene: TRBD2; j_gene: TRBJ2-2; CDR3aa: CASSPPSGGNTGELFF; CDR3nt: TGTGCCAGCAGCCCTCCCAGCGGGGGGAACACCGGGGAGCTGTTTTTT
v_gene: TRBV7-2; abundance: NA; d_gene: TRBD1; j_gene: TRBJ2-7; CDR3aa: CASSQQGALDEQYF; CDR3nt: TGTGCCAGCAGCCAACAGGGGGCGCTAGACGAGCAGTACTTC
v_gene: TRBV5-1; abundance: NA; d_gene: NA; j_gene: TRBJ2-3; CDR3aa: CASSLGYSTDTQYF; CDR3nt: TGCGCCAGCAGCTTGGGGTACAGCACAGATACGCAGTATTTT
v_gene: TRBV7-2; abundance: NA; d_gene: NA; j_gene: TRBJ1-1; CDR3aa: CASSLRNLNTEAFF; CDR3nt: TGTGCCAGCAGCTTAAGGAACCTGAACACTGAAGCTTTCTTT
v_gene: TRBV6-1; abundance: NA; d_gene: NA; j_gene: TRBJ1-1; CDR3aa: CTSSEGLVSPEAFF; CDR3nt: TGTACCAGCAGTGAGGGGTTGGTGAGCCCTGAAGCTTTCTTT
v_gene: TRBV7-2; abundance: NA; d_gene: TRBD1; j_gene: TRBJ1-2; CDR3aa: CASSPTGAGGYTF; CDR3nt: TGTGCCAGCAGCCCGACAGGGGCAGGGGGCTACACCTTC
v_gene: TRBV27; abundance: NA; d_gene: NA; j_gene: TRBJ1-5; CDR3aa: CASSRRGNGNQPQHF; CDR3nt: TGTGCCAGTTCCCGTAGGGGGAACGGCAATCAGCCCCAGCATTTT
v_gene: TRBV7-9; abundance: NA; d_gene: TRBD2; j_gene: TRBJ2-1; CDR3aa: CASSLRAGVLNEQFF; CDR3nt: TGTGCCAGCAGCTTACGTGCGGGAGTTTTGAATGAGCAGTTCTTC
v_gene: TRBV29-1; abundance: NA; d_gene: TRBD1; j_gene: TRBJ1-1; CDR3aa: CSVATGGATEAFF; CDR3nt: TGCAGCGTGGCGACAGGGGGCGCCACTGAAGCTTTCTTT
v_gene: TRBV5-1; abundance: NA; d_gene: NA; j_gene: TRBJ2-5; CDR3aa: CASSFNRDGETQYF; CDR3nt: TGCGCCAGCAGCTTCAACCGGGACGGTGAGACCCAGTACTTC
v_gene: TRBV10-3; abundance: once; d_gene: NA; j_gene: TRBJ2-2; CDR3aa: CAISDNTGELFF; CDR3nt: TGTGCCATCAGTGACAATACCGGGGAGCTGTTTTTT
v_gene: TRBV15; abundance: once; d_gene: NA; j_gene: TRBJ2-7; CDR3aa: CATSRGGSYEQYF; CDR3nt: TGTGCCACCAGCAGAGGAGGTAGCTACGAGCAGTACTTC
v_gene: TRBV11-2; abundance: NA; d_gene: TRBD1; j_gene: TRBJ2-3; CDR3aa: CASSRRDSNTDTQYF; CDR3nt: TGTGCCAGCAGCCGCCGGGACAGCAACACAGATACGCAGTATTTT
v_gene: TRBV5-4; abundance: few; d_gene: NA; j_gene: TRBJ1-2; CDR3aa: CASSDGYGYTF; CDR3nt: TGTGCCAGCAGCGACGGGTATGGCTACACCTTC
v_gene: TRBV4-1; abundance: NA; d_gene: NA; j_gene: TRBJ1-3; CDR3aa: CASSQPLVFGSSGNTIYF; CDR3nt: TGCGCCAGCAGCCAGCCTCTGGTCTTCGGGAGCTCTGGAAACACCATATATTTT
v_gene: TRBV7-2; abundance: NA; d_gene: NA; j_gene: TRBJ1-5; CDR3aa: CASSLDRRNQPQHF; CDR3nt: TGTGCCAGCAGCTTAGACAGGAGGAATCAGCCCCAGCATTTT
v_gene: TRBV4-2; abundance: NA; d_gene: NA; j_gene: TRBJ2-3; CDR3aa: CASSEGRGGGAIPDTQYF; CDR3nt: TGTGCCAGCAGCGAAGGAAGGGGAGGGGGCGCTATTCCAGATACGCAGTATTTT
v_gene: TRBV29-1; abundance: NA; d_gene: TRBD2; j_gene: TRBJ2-1; CDR3aa: CSAEAAGGPFLYNEQFF; CDR3nt: TGCAGCGCCGAGGCGGCGGGAGGGCCCTTTTTATACAATGAGCAGTTCTTC
v_gene: TRBV6-5; abundance: NA; d_gene: NA; j_gene: TRBJ1-2; CDR3aa: CASSYSGTDPYGYTF; CDR3nt: TGTGCCAGCAGTTACTCCGGGACGGACCCCTATGGCTACACCTTC
v_gene: TRBV5-1; abundance: NA; d_gene: TRBD1; j_gene: TRBJ1-4; CDR3aa: CASSPGQVYEKLFF; CDR3nt: TGCGCCAGCAGCCCCGGACAGGTCTACGAAAAACTGTTTTTT
v_gene: TRBV19; abundance: NA; d_gene: TRBD2; j_gene: TRBJ2-1; CDR3aa: CASSIDGTSLYNEQFF; CDR3nt: TGTGCCAGTAGTATAGACGGGACTAGCCTTTACAATGAGCAGTTCTTC
v_gene: TRBV29-1; abundance: NA; d_gene: TRBD2; j_gene: TRBJ2-7; CDR3aa: CSVEISGGPYYEQYF; CDR3nt: TGCAGCGTTGAAATTAGCGGGGGGCCCTACTACGAGCAGTACTTC
v_gene: TRBV7-2; abundance: NA; d_gene: NA; j_gene: TRBJ1-3; CDR3aa: CASSPGAYSGNTIYF; CDR3nt: TGTGCCAGCAGCCCCGGCGCTTACTCTGGAAACACCATATATTTT
v_gene: TRBV12-5; abundance: once; d_gene: NA; j_gene: TRBJ2-5; CDR3aa: CASGLVRGSPWDF; CDR3nt: TGTGCTAGTGGTTTGGTGAGAGGCAGCCCGTGGGACTTC
v_gene: TRBV9; abundance: NA; d_gene: NA; j_gene: TRBJ1-6; CDR3aa: CASSVRREGSPLHF; CDR3nt: TGTGCCAGCAGCGTACGCAGGGAGGGTTCACCCCTCCACTTT
v_gene: TRBV9; abundance: NA; d_gene: NA; j_gene: TRBJ2-1; CDR3aa: CASSVWGSSYNEQFF; CDR3nt: TGTGCCAGCAGCGTTTGGGGGAGCTCCTACAATGAGCAGTTCTTC
v_gene: TRBV10-3; abundance: many; d_gene: NA; j_gene: TRBJ1-3; CDR3aa: CAISELYTIYF; CDR3nt: TGTGCCATCAGTGAGTTATACACCATATATTTT
v_gene: TRBV5-1; abundance: NA; d_gene: NA; j_gene: TRBJ1-1; CDR3aa: CASSSANTEAFF; CDR3nt: TGCGCCAGCAGCTCAGCGAACACTGAAGCTTTCTTT